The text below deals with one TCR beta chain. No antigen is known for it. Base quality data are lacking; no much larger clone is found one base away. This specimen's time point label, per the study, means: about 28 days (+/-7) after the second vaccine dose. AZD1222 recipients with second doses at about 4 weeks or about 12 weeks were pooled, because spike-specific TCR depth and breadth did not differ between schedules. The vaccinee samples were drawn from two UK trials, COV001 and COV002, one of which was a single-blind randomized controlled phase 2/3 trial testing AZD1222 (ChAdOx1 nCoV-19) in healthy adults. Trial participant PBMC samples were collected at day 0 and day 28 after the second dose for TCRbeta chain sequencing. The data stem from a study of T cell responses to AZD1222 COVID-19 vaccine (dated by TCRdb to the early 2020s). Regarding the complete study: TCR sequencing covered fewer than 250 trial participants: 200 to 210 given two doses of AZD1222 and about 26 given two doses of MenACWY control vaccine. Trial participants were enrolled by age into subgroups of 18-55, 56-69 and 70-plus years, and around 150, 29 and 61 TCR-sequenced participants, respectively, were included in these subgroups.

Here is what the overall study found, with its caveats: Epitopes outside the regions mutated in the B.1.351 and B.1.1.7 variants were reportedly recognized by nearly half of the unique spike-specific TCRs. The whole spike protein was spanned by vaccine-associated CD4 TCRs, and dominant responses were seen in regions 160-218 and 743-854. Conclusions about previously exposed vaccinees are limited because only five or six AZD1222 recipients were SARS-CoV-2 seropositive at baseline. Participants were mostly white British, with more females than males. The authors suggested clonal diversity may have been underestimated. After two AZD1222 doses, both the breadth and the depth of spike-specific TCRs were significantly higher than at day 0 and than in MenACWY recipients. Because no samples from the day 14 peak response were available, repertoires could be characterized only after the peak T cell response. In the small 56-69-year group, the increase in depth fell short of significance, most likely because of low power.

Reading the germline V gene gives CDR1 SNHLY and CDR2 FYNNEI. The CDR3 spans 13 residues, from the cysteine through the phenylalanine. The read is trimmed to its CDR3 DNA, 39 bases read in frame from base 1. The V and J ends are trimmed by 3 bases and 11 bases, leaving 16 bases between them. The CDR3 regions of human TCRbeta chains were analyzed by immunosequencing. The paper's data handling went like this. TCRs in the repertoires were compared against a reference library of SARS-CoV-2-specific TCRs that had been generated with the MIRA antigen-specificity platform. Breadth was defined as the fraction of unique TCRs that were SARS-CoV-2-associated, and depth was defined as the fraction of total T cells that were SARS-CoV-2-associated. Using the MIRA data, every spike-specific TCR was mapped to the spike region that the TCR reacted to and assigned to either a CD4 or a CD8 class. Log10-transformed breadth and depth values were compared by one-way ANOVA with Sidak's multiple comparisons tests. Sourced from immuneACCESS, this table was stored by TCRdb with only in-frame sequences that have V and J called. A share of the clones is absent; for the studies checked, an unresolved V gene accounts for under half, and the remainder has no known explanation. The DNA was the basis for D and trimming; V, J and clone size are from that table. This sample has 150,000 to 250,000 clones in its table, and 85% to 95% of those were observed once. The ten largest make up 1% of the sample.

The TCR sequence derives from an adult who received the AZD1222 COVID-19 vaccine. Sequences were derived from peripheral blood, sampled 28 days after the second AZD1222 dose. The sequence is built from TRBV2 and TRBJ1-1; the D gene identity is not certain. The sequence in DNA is TGTGCCAGCAGTGAGTTACCCACCGCCGGGGCTTTCTTT. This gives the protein CASSELPTAGAFF.